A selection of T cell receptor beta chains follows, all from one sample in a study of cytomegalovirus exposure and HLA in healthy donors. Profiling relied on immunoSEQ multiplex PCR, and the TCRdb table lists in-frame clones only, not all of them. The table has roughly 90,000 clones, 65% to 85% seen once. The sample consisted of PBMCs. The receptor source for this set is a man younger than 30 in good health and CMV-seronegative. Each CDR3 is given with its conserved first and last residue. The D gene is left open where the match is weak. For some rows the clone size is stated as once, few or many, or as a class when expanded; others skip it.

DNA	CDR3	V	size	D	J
TGTGCCAGCAGTTACCTTAACAGGGGTCTTAAAGCTTTCTTT	CASSYLNRGLKAFF	TRBV6-5	once	TRBD1	TRBJ1-1
TGTGCCAGTAGGGGGACAGGGTCGCGAGAGACCCAGTACTTC	CASRGTGSRETQYF	TRBV19	.	TRBD1	TRBJ2-5
TGTGCCAGCAGCCTGACAGGGTGGGGATCCCATCAGCCCCAGCATTTT	CASSLTGWGSHQPQHF	TRBV5-6	.	TRBD1	TRBJ1-5
TGTGCCAGCAGCTTCCCCTCAGCGGATCCGTTCTTC	CASSFPSADPFF	TRBV11-2	few	.	TRBJ2-1
TGTGCCAGCAGCTTACTAGCGGGTCCTAACACCGGGGAGCTGTTTTTT	CASSLLAGPNTGELFF	TRBV7-9	.	TRBD2	TRBJ2-2
TGTGCCAGCAGTTATACGGGGGAGGCCACTGAAGCTTTCTTT	CASSYTGEATEAFF	TRBV7-9	.	.	TRBJ1-1
TGTGCCATCAGTGAGTCAGCCGGGACAGGGGACACTGAAGCTTTCTTT	CAISESAGTGDTEAFF	TRBV10-3	once	TRBD1	TRBJ1-1
TGTGCCAGCAGCTCCGGGACAACTATCTACAATGAGCAGTTCTTC	CASSSGTTIYNEQFF	TRBV11-3	.	.	TRBJ2-1
TGTGCCAGCAGCTCAAGACAGGGGAAATCGGCTGAAGCTTTCTTT	CASSSRQGKSAEAFF	TRBV7-6	.	TRBD1	TRBJ1-1
TGCAGCGTAGCAACAAACAGCCTCGCTAACTATGGCTACACCTTC	CSVATNSLANYGYTF	TRBV29-1	few	.	TRBJ1-2
TGCGAGAAATTAGGGGCCCAGTACTTC	CEKLGAQYF	TRBV4-1	.	.	TRBJ2-5
TGCGCCAGCGCTCTAGGGGGGGGCAGGCGGACCGGGGAGCTGTTTTTT	CASALGGGRRTGELFF	TRBV4-1	.	.	TRBJ2-2
TGTGCCAGCAGCTTTACAGGGGGCAACTATGGCTACACCTTC	CASSFTGGNYGYTF	TRBV5-4	.	TRBD1	TRBJ1-2
TGCGCCAGCAGCTTGAGGGGTCGGTCGCGCACAACAACCACGCAGGGGACCTATGGCTACACCTTC	CASSLRGRSRTTTTQGTYGYTF	TRBV5-1	.	.	TRBJ1-2
TGTGCCAGCAGCCTAGGAGACGGTAGGGGTTACACTGAAGCTTTCTTT	CASSLGDGRGYTEAFF	TRBV14	.	.	TRBJ1-1